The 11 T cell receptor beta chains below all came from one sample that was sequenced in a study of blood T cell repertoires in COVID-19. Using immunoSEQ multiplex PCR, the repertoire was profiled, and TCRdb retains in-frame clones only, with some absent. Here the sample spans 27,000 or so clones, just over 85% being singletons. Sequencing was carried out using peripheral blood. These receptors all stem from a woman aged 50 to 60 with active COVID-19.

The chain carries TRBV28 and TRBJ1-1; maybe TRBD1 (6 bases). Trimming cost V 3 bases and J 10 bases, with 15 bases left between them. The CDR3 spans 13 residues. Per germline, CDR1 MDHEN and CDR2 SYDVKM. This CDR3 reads CASSFIDQGRAFF. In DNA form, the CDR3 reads TGTGCCAGCAGTTTTATTGATCAGGGGAGAGCTTTCTTT.

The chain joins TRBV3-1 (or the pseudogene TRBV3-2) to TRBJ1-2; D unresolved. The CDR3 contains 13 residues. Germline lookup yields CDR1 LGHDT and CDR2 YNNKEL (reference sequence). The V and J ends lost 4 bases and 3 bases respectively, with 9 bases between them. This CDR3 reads CASSLTSYYGYTF. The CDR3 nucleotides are TGTGCCAGCAGCCTCACATCCTACTATGGCTACACCTTC.

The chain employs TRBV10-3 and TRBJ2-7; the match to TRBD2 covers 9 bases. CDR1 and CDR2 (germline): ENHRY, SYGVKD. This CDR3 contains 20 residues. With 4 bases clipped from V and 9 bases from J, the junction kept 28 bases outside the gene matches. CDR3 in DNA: TGTGCCATCAGTGGCGTCATTGTGCGGGAGGGCCTCGAACTCGGTGGTGGGCAGTACTTC. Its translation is CAISGVIVREGLELGGGQYF.

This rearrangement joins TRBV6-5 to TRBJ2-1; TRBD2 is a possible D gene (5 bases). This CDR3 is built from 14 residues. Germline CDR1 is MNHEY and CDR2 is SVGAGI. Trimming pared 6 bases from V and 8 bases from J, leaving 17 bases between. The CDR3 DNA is TGTGCCAGCAGACCCACCATCGGGGTCCATGAGCAGTTCTTC. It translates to CASRPTIGVHEQFF.

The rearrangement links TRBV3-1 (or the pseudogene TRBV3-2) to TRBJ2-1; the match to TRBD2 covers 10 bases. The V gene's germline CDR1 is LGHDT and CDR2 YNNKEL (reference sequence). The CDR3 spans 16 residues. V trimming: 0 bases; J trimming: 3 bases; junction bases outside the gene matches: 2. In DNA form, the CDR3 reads TGTGCCAGCAGCCAAGAGGGACTAGCGAACTACAATGAGCAGTTCTTC. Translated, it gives CASSQEGLANYNEQFF.

The CDR3 here is CASSVGLPHRGKVETQYF. Written as DNA, the CDR3 is TGTGCCAGCAGCGTAGGATTACCCCACAGAGGGAAGGTGGAGACCCAGTACTTC. The chain joins TRBV9 to TRBJ2-5; weak D call: TRBD2 (5 bases). CDR3 length: 18 amino acids. CDR1 and CDR2 (germline): SGDLS, YYNGEE. V was clipped by 0 bases and J by 5 bases, with 23 bases between them.

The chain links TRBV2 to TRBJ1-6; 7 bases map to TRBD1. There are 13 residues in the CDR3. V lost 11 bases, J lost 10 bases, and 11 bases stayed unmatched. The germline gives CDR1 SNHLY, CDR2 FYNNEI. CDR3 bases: TGTGCCGCTCACGGGACAGTCTCATCACCCCTCCACTTT. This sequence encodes CAAHGTVSSPLHF.

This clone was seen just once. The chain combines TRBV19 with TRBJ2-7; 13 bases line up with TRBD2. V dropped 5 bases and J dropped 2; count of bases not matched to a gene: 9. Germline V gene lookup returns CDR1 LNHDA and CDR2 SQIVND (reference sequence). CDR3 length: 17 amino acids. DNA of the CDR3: TGTGCCAGTAGTCCATCCGGGACTAGCGGGGACACCTACGAGCAGTACTTC. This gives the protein CASSPSGTSGDTYEQYF.

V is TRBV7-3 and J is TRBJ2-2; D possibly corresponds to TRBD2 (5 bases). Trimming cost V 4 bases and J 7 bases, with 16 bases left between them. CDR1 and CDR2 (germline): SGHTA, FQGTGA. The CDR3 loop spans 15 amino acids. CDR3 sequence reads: CASSSTSGNHGELFF. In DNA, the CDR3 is TGTGCCAGCAGCTCTACCTCGGGGAATCACGGGGAGCTGTTTTTT.

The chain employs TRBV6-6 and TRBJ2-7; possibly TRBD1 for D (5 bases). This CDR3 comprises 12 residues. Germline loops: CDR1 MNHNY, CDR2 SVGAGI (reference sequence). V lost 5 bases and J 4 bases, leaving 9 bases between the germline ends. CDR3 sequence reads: CASSPQGYEQYF. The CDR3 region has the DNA TGTGCCAGCAGTCCCCAGGGATACGAGCAGTACTTC.

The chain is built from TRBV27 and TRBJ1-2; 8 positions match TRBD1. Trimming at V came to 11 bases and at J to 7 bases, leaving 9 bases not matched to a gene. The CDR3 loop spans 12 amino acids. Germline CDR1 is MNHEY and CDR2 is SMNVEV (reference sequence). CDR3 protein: CASQGGGRGYTF. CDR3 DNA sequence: TGTGCCTCACAGGGGGGGGGTCGTGGCTACACCTTC.